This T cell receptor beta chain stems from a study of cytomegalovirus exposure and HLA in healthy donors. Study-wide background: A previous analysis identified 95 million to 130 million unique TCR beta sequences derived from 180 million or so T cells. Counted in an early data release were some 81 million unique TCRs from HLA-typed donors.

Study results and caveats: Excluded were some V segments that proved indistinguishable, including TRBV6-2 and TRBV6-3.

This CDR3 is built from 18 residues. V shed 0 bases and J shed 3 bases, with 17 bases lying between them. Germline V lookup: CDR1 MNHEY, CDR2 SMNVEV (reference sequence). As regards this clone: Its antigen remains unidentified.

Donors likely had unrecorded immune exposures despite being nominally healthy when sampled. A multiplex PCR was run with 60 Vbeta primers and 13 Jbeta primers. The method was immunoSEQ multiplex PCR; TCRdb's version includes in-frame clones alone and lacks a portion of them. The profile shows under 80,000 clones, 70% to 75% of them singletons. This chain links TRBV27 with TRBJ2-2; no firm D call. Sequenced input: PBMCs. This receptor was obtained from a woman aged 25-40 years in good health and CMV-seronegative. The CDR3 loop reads CASSLSLALVIHTGELFF. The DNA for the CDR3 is TGTGCCAGCAGTTTATCTTTAGCACTCGTGATACACACCGGGGAGCTGTTTTTT.